This passage covers 15 T cell receptor beta chains from one sample sequenced in a study of blood T cell repertoires in COVID-19. Profiled with immunoSEQ multiplex PCR; TCRdb holds only in-frame clones, not every one. This sample has about 150,000 clones, with about 85% found just once. Sequencing was carried out using peripheral blood. The receptors derive from a man aged 60-69 years with COVID-19, enrolled during active disease.

Comment on this clone: The junction and the germline gene differ at one end; a read error may be behind it. This chain joins TRBV7-7 and TRBJ2-5; TRBD1 aligns across 9 bases. This CDR3 is built from 15 residues. Per germline, CDR1 SSHAT and CDR2 FNYEAQ (reference sequence). The CDR3: CASSLTGQGQETQYF. CDR3 nucleotide sequence: TGTGCTAGCAGCTTAACAGGACAGGGGCAGGAGACCCAGTACTTC.

The V and J genes are TRBV5-6 and TRBJ2-5, with D perhaps matching TRBD2 (6 bases). The CDR3 extends over 14 amino acids. Trimming pared 4 bases from V and 5 bases from J, leaving 15 bases between. Germline V lookup: CDR1 SGHDT, CDR2 YYEEEE. The CDR3 protein is CASSADYAGETQYF. The CDR3 bases are TGTGCCAGCAGCGCGGACTACGCCGGGGAGACCCAGTACTTC.

CDR3 nucleotide sequence: TGTGCCAGTTCCCGGACAGAGACTGAAGCTTTCTTT. Its protein is CASSRTETEAFF. The rearrangement uses TRBV19 and TRBJ1-1, with a possible D match to TRBD1 (6 bases). CDR1 and CDR2 (germline): LNHDA, SQIVND (reference sequence). Trimming shortened V by 8 bases and J by 5 bases, and 12 bases separated the two germline ends. The CDR3 extends over 12 amino acids. Full variable domain (missing parts from reference TRBV19 and TRBJ1-1): DGGITQSPKYLFRKEGQNVTLSCEQNLNHDAMYWYRQDPGQGLRLIYYSQIVNDFQKGDIAEGYSVSREKKESFPLTVTSAQKNPTAFYLCASSRTETEAFFGQGTRLTVV.

This chain joins TRBV24-1 and TRBJ2-7, with 11 bases fitting TRBD1. The CDR3 has 16 residues. The ends lost 5 bases at V and 6 bases at J; junction bases unmatched: 11. Germline lookup yields CDR1 KGHDR and CDR2 SFDVKD. In DNA form, the CDR3 reads TGTGCCACCAGTGGGCCCGCCGGGACAGGGGGGGGCGAGCAGTACTTC. Translating it yields CATSGPAGTGGGEQYF.

This chain uses TRBV19 with TRBJ2-1; possibly TRBD2 for D (5 bases). The CDR3 totals 13 residues. Trimming cost V 7 bases and J 7 bases, with 14 bases left between them. Germline V gene data show CDR1 as LNHDA and CDR2 as SQIVND (reference sequence). The CDR3 region has the DNA TGTGCCAGTATGAGGGTTGGGAGTAATGAGCAGTTCTTC. This translates into CASMRVGSNEQFF.

The count of this clone is one. The CDR3 here is CATSDERGSSYNEQFF. In DNA, the CDR3 is TGTGCCACCAGTGACGAGCGGGGCAGCTCCTACAATGAGCAGTTCTTC. The chain is built from TRBV24-1 and TRBJ2-1; 7 bases fit TRBD2. The CDR3 length is 16 residues. With V trimmed by 4 bases and J by 0 bases, 5 bases remained unmatched. Germline-derived CDR1 and CDR2 are KGHDR and SFDVKD.

V gene TRBV24-1 combines with J gene TRBJ2-7; D is possibly TRBD2 (6 bases). The CDR3 covers 13 residues. Germline CDR1 KGHDR, CDR2 SFDVKD. Trimming took off 5 bases at V and 4 bases at J, with 11 bases between the two ends. CDR3 region: CATSAAGRYEQYF. CDR3 in DNA: TGTGCCACCAGTGCGGCAGGGAGGTACGAGCAGTACTTC.

V usage is TRBV25-1 and J usage is TRBJ1-5; 8 bases line up with TRBD1. This CDR3 region has 14 residues. The J segment lost 3 bases and the V segment lost 3 bases, leaving 1 base of the junction unmatched. Germline CDR1 reads MGHDK; CDR2 reads SYGVNS. CDR3: CASSEDRDNQPQHF. The CDR3, as DNA: TGTGCCAGCAGTGAGGACAGGGACAATCAGCCCCAGCATTTT.

V is TRBV11-3 and J is TRBJ2-1, with 9 nucleotides matching TRBD2. The CDR3 totals 17 residues. Germline CDR1 reads SGHNT; CDR2 reads YENEEA. Trimming took 0 bases from V and 3 from J; bases not matched to a gene: 6. In DNA form, the CDR3 reads TGTGCCAGCAGCTTAGAGGGCGGGAGGGTGGTCTACAATGAGCAGTTCTTC. Protein product: CASSLEGGRVVYNEQFF.

This clone was counted once. The chain employs TRBV18 and TRBJ1-2, with TRBD1 as a possible D gene (6 bases). This CDR3 comprises 16 residues. V was trimmed by 1 base and J by 6 bases, leaving 18 bases between them. Germline-derived CDR1 and CDR2 are KGHSH and LQKENI. The CDR3 coding sequence is TGTGCCAGCTCACCACAAAGGGACATGACAGTCGATGGCTACACCTTC. This sequence encodes CASSPQRDMTVDGYTF.

The chain joins TRBV10-3 to TRBJ2-5, with 13 bases identical to TRBD2. The length of the CDR3 is 18 residues. Looked up from germline, CDR1 is ENHRY and CDR2 is SYGVKD. The J segment lost 3 bases and the V segment lost 2 bases, leaving 9 bases of the junction unmatched. CDR3 in amino acids: CAISETSGGAEGKETQYF. The DNA for the CDR3 is TGTGCCATCAGTGAGACTAGCGGGGGGGCCGAGGGGAAAGAGACCCAGTACTTC.

The J gene is TRBJ2-1, the V gene TRBV5-4; D is possibly TRBD2 (5 bases). CDR1 is SGHNT, CDR2 YYREEE, per germline (reference sequence). V lost 0 bases and J lost 6, with 13 bases in between. This CDR3 region has 15 residues. CDR3 in DNA: TGTGCCAGCAGCTTGGCCTCTCTAGCTATCAATGAGCAGTTCTTC. Its protein is CASSLASLAINEQFF.

The CDR3 reads CASSADRGSRNSPLHF. In DNA form, the CDR3 reads TGTGCCAGTAGCGCGGACAGGGGATCTAGGAATTCACCCCTCCACTTT. This chain uses TRBV19 with TRBJ1-6, with TRBD1 matching over 9 bases. Germline loops: CDR1 LNHDA, CDR2 SQIVND (reference sequence). With 6 bases clipped from V and 7 bases from J, the junction kept 10 bases outside the gene matches. CDR3 length equals 16 residues.

The rearrangement joins TRBV5-1 to TRBJ2-7, with 9 positions matching TRBD1. Germline V gene lookup returns CDR1 SGHRS and CDR2 YFSETQ. V was clipped by 2 bases and J by 4 bases; unmatched bases: 7. The CDR3 loop spans 15 amino acids. The CDR3 loop reads CASSFSGTGQYEQYF. The CDR3 DNA is TGCGCCAGCAGCTTCTCCGGGACAGGGCAGTACGAGCAGTACTTC.

The gene calls are TRBV30 and TRBJ1-4, with 9 nucleotides matching TRBD1. Looked up from germline, CDR1 is GTSNPN and CDR2 is SVGIG (reference sequence). The CDR3 is made up of 15 amino acids. V was pared by 4 bases and J by 1 base, with 4 bases of the junction left unmatched. As DNA, the CDR3 is TGTGCCTGGAAACAGACAGGGGGAACTAATGAAAAACTGTTTTTT. Protein sequence: CAWKQTGGTNEKLFF. The whole variable domain, remainder taken from reference TRBV30 and TRBJ1-4, is SQTIHQWPATLVQPVGSPLSLECTVEGTSNPNLYWYRQAAGRGLQLLFYSVGIGQISSEVPQNLSASRPQDRQFILSSKKLLLSDSGFYLCAWKQTGGTNEKLFFGSGTQLSVL.